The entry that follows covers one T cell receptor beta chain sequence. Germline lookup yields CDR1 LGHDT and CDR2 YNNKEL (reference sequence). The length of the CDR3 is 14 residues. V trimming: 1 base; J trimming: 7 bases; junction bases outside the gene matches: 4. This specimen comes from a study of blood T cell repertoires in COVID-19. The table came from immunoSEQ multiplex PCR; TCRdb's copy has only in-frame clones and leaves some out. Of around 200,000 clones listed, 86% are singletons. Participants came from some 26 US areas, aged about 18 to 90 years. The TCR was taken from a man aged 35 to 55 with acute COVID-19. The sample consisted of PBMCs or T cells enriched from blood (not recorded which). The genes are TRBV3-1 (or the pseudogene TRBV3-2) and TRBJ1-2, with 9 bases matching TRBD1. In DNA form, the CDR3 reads TGTGCCAGCAGCCAAGCACAGGACAGGGGTGGCTACACCTTC. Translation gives CASSQAQDRGGYTF.